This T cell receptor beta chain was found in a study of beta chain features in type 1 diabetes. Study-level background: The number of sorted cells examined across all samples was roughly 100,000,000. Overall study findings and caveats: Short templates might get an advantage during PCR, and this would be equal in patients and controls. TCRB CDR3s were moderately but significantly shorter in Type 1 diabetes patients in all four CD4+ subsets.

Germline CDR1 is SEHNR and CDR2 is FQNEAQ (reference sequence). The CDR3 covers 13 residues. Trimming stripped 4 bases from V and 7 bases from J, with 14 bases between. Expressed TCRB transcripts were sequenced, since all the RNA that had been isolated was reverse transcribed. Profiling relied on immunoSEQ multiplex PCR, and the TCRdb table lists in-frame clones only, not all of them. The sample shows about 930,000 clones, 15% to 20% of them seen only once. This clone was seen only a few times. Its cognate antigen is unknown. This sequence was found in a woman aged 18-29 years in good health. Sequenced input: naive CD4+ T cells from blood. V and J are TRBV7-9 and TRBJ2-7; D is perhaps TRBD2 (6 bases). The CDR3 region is CASSSLLAGEQYF. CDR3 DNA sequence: TGTGCCAGCAGCTCACTTCTCGCGGGGGAGCAGTACTTC.